This T cell receptor (beta chain) was retrieved from a study of blood T cell repertoires in COVID-19. Turning to the study itself: Spain, Italy and the United States supplied samples that represented acute and convalescent COVID-19.

J gave up 5 bases and V 5 bases, and 7 bases lay outside the gene matches. Germline CDR1 is MDHEN and CDR2 is SYDVKM. The CDR3 consists of 15 residues. Method: immunoSEQ multiplex PCR; TCRdb's copy keeps in-frame clones and lacks some. The sample records around 180,000 clones, around nine tenths being singletons. The sequence was obtained from a man aged 70 or older with active or convalescent COVID-19. The J gene is TRBJ2-3, the V gene TRBV28; 10 bases fit TRBD2. The sequenced material came from peripheral blood. CDR3 sequence: CASSSGGAQEDTQYF. CDR3 DNA sequence: TGTGCCAGCAGTAGCGGGGGGGCCCAGGAAGATACGCAGTATTTT.